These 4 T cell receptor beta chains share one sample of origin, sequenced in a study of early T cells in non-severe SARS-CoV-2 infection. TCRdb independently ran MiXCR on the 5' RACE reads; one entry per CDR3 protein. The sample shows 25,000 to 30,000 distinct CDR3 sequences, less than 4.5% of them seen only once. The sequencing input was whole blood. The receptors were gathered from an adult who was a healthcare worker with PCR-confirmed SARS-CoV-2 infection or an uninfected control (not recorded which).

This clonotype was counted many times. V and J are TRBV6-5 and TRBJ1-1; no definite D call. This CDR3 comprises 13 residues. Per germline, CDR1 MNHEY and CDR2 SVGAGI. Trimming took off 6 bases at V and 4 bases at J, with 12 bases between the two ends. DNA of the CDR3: TGTGCCAGCAGCTCCCGTTACCCCACTGAAGCTTTCTTT. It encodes CASSSRYPTEAFF.

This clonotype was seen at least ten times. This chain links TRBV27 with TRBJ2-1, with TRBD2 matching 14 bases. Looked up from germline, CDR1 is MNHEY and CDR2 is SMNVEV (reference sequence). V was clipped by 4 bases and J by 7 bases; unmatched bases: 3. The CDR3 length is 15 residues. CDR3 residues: CASSSWTSGRNEQFF. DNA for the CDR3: TGTGCCAGCAGTTCATGGACTAGCGGGAGGAATGAGCAGTTCTTC.

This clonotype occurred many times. CDR3 coding DNA: TGTGCCAGCAGTTACTCGCCGGGGGCGCGTAGGAACACTGAAGCTTTCTTT. Protein product: CASSYSPGARRNTEAFF. The chain recombines TRBV6-5 with TRBJ1-1, with D tentatively TRBD1 (6 bases). In germline, CDR1 is MNHEY, CDR2 SVGAGI. This CDR3 is 17 amino acids long. V dropped 0 bases and J dropped 1 base, with 15 bases sitting between them.

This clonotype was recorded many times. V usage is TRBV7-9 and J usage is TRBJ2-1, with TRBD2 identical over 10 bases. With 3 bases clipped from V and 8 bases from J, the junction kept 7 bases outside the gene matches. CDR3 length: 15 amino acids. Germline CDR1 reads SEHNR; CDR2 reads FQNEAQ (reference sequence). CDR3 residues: CASSFSSGRGYEQFF. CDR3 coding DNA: TGTGCCAGCAGCTTCTCTAGCGGGAGAGGGTATGAGCAGTTCTTC. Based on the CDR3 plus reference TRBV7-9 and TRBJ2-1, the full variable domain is DTGVSQNPRHKITKRGQNVTFRCDPISEHNRLYWYRQTLGQGPEFLTYFQNEAQLEKSRLLSDRFSAERPKGSFSTLEIQRTEQGDSAMYLCASSFSSGRGYEQFFGPGTRLTVL.